The source of this T cell receptor (beta chain) is a study of OX40 agonist ivuxolimab in advanced cancers. The protocol was immunoSEQ multiplex PCR, while the TCRdb copy is restricted to in-frame clones and leaves out a portion. The sample has some 10,000 clones, roughly nine tenths seen once. The CDR3 is 15 amino acids. The genes are TRBV21-1 and TRBJ1-1; the table assigns TRBD1, which was not confirmed against the DNA. TRBV21-1 is marked as a pseudogene. This clonotype was sampled from an adult with an advanced solid tumor such as melanoma, head and neck, liver or kidney cancer. Sequences were derived from CD4+ or CD8+ T cells sorted from blood, sampled in a trial of the OX40 agonist ivuxolimab. The CDR3 is CARGRSNTMNTEAFF. The CDR3 DNA reads TGTGCCAGGGGGCGTAGCAACACGATGAACACTGAAGCTTTCTTT.